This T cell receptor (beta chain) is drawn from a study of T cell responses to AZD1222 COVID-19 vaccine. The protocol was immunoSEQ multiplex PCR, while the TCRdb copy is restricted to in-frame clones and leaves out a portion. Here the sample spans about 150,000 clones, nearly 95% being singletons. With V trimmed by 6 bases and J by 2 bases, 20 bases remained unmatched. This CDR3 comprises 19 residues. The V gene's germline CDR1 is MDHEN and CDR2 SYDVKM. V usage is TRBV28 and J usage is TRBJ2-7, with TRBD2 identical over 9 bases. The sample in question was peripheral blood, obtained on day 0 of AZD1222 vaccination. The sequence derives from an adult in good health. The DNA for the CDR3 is TGTGCCAGCAGACCTCTCACAGGGAATGGGCTAGCGGGACCCTACGAGCAGTACTTC. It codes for CASRPLTGNGLAGPYEQYF.